A selection of T cell receptor beta chains follows, all from one sample in a study of CD8+CD57+ T cells in acquired aplastic anemia. TCRdb processed the reads anew with MiXCR; each CDR3 protein has one entry. The sample lists approximately 300,000 distinct CDR3 sequences; 56% were seen once. The material sequenced was sorted CD4+, CD8+, or CD8+CD57+ T cells (not recorded which) from PBMCs. These receptors all come from a human donor with aplastic anemia. CDR3s include the opening cysteine and the closing phenylalanine or tryptophan. The D gene is left open where the match is weak. The size entry is marked missing in some rows and otherwise reads once, few, many or a size class.

J | V | D | size | CDR3 | DNA
TRBJ1-1 | TRBV2 | . | . | CASTGPGNTEAFF | TGTGCCAGCACGGGACCGGGGAACACTGAAGCTTTCTTT
TRBJ2-1 | TRBV5-8 | TRBD2 | . | CASSKLAGIVIRNEQFF | TGTGCCAGCAGCAAACTAGCGGGAATAGTGATCCGCAATGAGCAGTTCTTC
TRBJ2-1 | TRBV20-1 | TRBD1 | . | CSAGGGQGGWNEQFF | TGCAGTGCTGGGGGGGGACAGGGAGGATGGAATGAGCAGTTCTTC
TRBJ2-1 | TRBV20-1 | TRBD2 | . | CSAPSGGSSWQFF | TGCAGTGCCCCTAGCGGGGGGTCGAGTTGGCAGTTCTTC
TRBJ2-2 | TRBV7-9 | . | few | CASSSGGTGELFF | TGTGCCAGCAGCTCCGGTGGAACCGGGGAGCTGTTTTTT
TRBJ1-2 | TRBV7-2 | . | . | CASSLGMVPGYTF | TGTGCCAGCAGCTTAGGGATGGTCCCCGGCTACACCTTC
TRBJ2-7 | TRBV19 | TRBD2 | many | CASSLTTSGSGEQYF | TGTGCCAGTAGTCTGACGACTAGCGGGAGCGGCGAGCAGTACTTC
TRBJ1-6 | TRBV6-5 | TRBD1 | . | CASSYRQGANSPLHF | TGTGCCAGCAGTTACAGACAGGGGGCGAATTCACCCCTCCACTTT
TRBJ2-3 | TRBV7-2 | TRBD2 | . | CASSSNGRGVTWETQYF | TGTGCCAGCAGCTCAAATGGGCGGGGGGTCACCTGGGAGACGCAGTATTTT
TRBJ2-5 | TRBV3-1 | TRBD2 | . | CASSQGLAGEETQYF | TGTGCCAGCAGCCAAGGACTAGCGGGAGAAGAGACCCAGTACTTC
TRBJ2-3 | TRBV19 | TRBD2 | many | CASSILAGGYADTQYF | TGTGCCAGTAGTATATTAGCGGGAGGGTATGCAGATACGCAGTATTTT
TRBJ1-3 | TRBV2 | TRBD1 | . | CASSGQGNTIYF | TGTGCCAGCAGTGGACAGGGGAACACCATATATTTT
TRBJ1-2 | TRBV4-2 | TRBD1 | once | CASSPRQGTDYGYTF | TGTGCCAGCAGCCCGAGACAGGGGACGGACTATGGCTACACCTTC
TRBJ2-7 | TRBV5-6 | TRBD2 | . | CASSFPSRGGYEQYF | TGTGCCAGCAGCTTTCCGTCTCGGGGGGGATACGAGCAGTACTTC
TRBJ1-2 | TRBV12-3/TRBV12-4 | . | . | CASRQGTYNYGYTF | TGTGCCAGCAGGCAGGGGACCTATAACTATGGCTACACCTTC
TRBJ1-1 | TRBV6-5 | . | . | CASSYAPTANTEAFF | TGTGCCAGCAGTTACGCCCCGACAGCTAACACTGAAGCTTTCTTT
TRBJ1-3 | TRBV2 | . | many | CASSPGRNTIYF | TGTGCCAGCAGTCCTGGGAGAAACACCATATATTTT
TRBJ2-5 | TRBV7-8 | . | . | CASSLVAAKETQYF | TGTGCCAGCAGCTTAGTGGCTGCTAAGGAGACCCAGTACTTC
TRBJ1-5 | TRBV7-8 | . | few | CASSLAGRFNQPQHF | TGTGCCAGCAGCTTAGCGGGGAGGTTCAATCAGCCCCAGCATTTT
TRBJ2-3 | TRBV20-1 | . | . | CSASRRRRASTDTQYF | TGCAGTGCCAGCAGGCGCAGGCGTGCTAGCACAGATACGCAGTATTTT
TRBJ2-5 | TRBV11-1 | TRBD1 | many | CASSFLTGGHQETQYF | TGTGCCAGCAGCTTCCTGACAGGGGGCCACCAAGAGACCCAGTACTTC
TRBJ1-6 | TRBV19 | . | few | CASSIQGNSPLHF | TGTGCCAGTAGTATTCAGGGAAACTCACCCCTCCACTTT
TRBJ1-1 | TRBV2 | . | . | CASSEWFGAMNTEAFF | TGTGCCAGCAGTGAGTGGTTCGGCGCCATGAACACTGAAGCTTTCTTT
TRBJ1-4 | TRBV5-5 | . | many | CASSLGGSHNEKLFF | TGTGCCAGCAGCTTGGGGGGCAGTCATAATGAAAAACTGTTTTTT
TRBJ1-5 | TRBV25-1 | . | . | CASSRGNQPQHF | TGTGCCAGCAGTAGGGGGAATCAGCCCCAGCATTTT
TRBJ2-5 | TRBV2 | . | . | CASSVIPGPQETQYF | TGTGCCAGCAGTGTCATACCGGGGCCCCAAGAGACCCAGTACTTC
TRBJ2-7 | TRBV10-3 | . | few | CAISKGGTYEQYF | TGTGCCATCTCCAAGGGAGGTACCTACGAGCAGTACTTC
TRBJ2-7 | TRBV6-1 | . | . | CASRGRGGSYEQYF | TGTGCCAGCAGGGGCAGGGGTGGGTCCTACGAGCAGTACTTC
TRBJ2-1 | TRBV24-1 | . | few | CATSESPWGEQFF | TGTGCCACCAGTGAGTCACCCTGGGGTGAGCAGTTCTTC
TRBJ2-1 | TRBV20-1 | TRBD2 | . | CSAIATSVRFSSYNEQFF | TGCAGTGCTATAGCGACTAGCGTCCGATTTAGCTCCTACAATGAGCAGTTCTTC
TRBJ2-3 | TRBV2 | TRBD2 | . | CAITRRGDDTDTQYF | TGTGCCATCACACGGCGGGGGGATGACACAGATACGCAGTATTTT
TRBJ1-2 | TRBV7-9 | . | . | CASSLLGGIGGYTF | TGTGCCAGCAGCTTACTCGGCGGCATCGGTGGCTACACCTTC
TRBJ2-7 | TRBV7-2 | . | few | CASSSQSPYEQYF | TGTGCCAGCAGCTCCCAGTCCCCCTACGAGCAGTACTTC
TRBJ2-1 | TRBV12-3/TRBV12-4 | TRBD2 | many | CASSSSGLAGAEQFF | TGTGCCAGCAGTTCTAGTGGACTAGCGGGAGCAGAGCAGTTCTTC
TRBJ1-1 | TRBV29-1 | . | few | CSVVVGGNTEAFF | TGCAGCGTTGTCGTTGGGGGGAACACTGAAGCTTTCTTT
TRBJ2-7 | TRBV7-3 | . | . | CASSLDRGTATYEQYF | TGTGCCAGCAGCTTAGATCGAGGGACGGCTACCTACGAGCAGTACTTC
TRBJ1-1 | TRBV5-1 | . | . | CASSLVVSKGTEAFF | TGCGCCAGCAGCTTGGTGGTCTCCAAGGGCACTGAAGCTTTCTTT
TRBJ1-2 | TRBV6-1 | TRBD1 | . | CASSDRGNGYTF | TGTGCCAGCAGTGACAGGGGGAATGGCTACACCTTC
TRBJ1-6 | TRBV2 | TRBD1 | few | CASGSGTDNSPLHF | TGTGCCAGCGGCTCCGGGACAGATAATTCACCCCTCCACTTT
TRBJ1-1 | TRBV20-1 | TRBD1 | . | CSTRTGGGRGSKAFF | TGCAGTACTAGGACAGGGGGCGGACGGGGGTCGAAAGCTTTCTTT
TRBJ1-2 | TRBV7-9 | TRBD1 | many | CASSAGGNYGYTF | TGTGCCAGCAGTGCAGGGGGGAACTATGGCTACACCTTC
TRBJ1-1 | TRBV18 | . | . | CASSPGRGGTEAFF | TGTGCCAGCTCTCCTGGACGGGGGGGCACTGAAGCTTTCTTT
TRBJ2-1 | TRBV7-9 | TRBD2 | . | CASSLSGGTYNEQFF | TGTGCCAGCAGCTTAAGCGGGGGTACCTACAATGAGCAGTTCTTC
TRBJ2-7 | TRBV7-9 | . | once | CASSLSNSEQYF | TGTGCCAGCAGCCTTTCAAACTCCGAGCAGTACTTC
TRBJ2-3 | TRBV2 | TRBD1 | many | CASRSGGDTQYF | TGTGCCAGCAGATCAGGGGGCGATACGCAGTATTTT
TRBJ2-5 | TRBV10-3 | TRBD1 | . | CAIREQGAGETQYF | TGTGCCATCAGGGAACAGGGGGCCGGGGAGACCCAGTACTTC
TRBJ2-2 | TRBV7-3 | TRBD2 | once | CASSREGSGRLGTGELFF | TGTGCCAGCAGCCGAGAGGGCAGCGGGAGGCTGGGCACCGGGGAGCTGTTTTTT
TRBJ2-1 | TRBV30 | TRBD1 | many | CAWDRGSSYNEQFF | TGTGCGTGGGACAGGGGGAGCTCCTACAATGAGCAGTTCTTC
TRBJ2-7 | TRBV7-7 | TRBD1 | few | CASSAGTGAEQYF | TGTGCCAGCAGCGCCGGGACAGGGGCCGAGCAGTACTTC
TRBJ2-5 | TRBV27 | . | many | CASSPRPEETQYF | TGTGCCAGCAGTCCACGACCCGAAGAGACCCAGTACTTC
TRBJ2-3 | TRBV10-1 | TRBD1 | . | CASTLTGEGSTDTQYF | TGCGCCAGCACACTGACAGGGGAAGGGAGCACAGATACGCAGTATTTT